This T cell receptor (beta chain) was recovered during a study of T cell repertoires in cytomegalovirus infection. Study-level information: Both recently identified HLA-C-restricted and well-studied HLA-B-restricted CMV epitopes were used in the study. A matching HLA type, together with CMV infection, was signaled by public TCR beta signatures. Study outcomes and limitations: HLA-C-restricted CMV-specific TCR beta clonotypes prevailed in the ex vivo response. Pooled public TCR beta family frequency picked out CMV carriers with the relevant HLA.

Comment on this clonotype: The antigen remains unidentified.

In TCRdb, the reads were re-called with MiXCR into one record per CDR3 protein. The sample has roughly 800,000 distinct CDR3 sequences, about 28% seen once. The CDR3 consists of 15 residues. The germline gives CDR1 SEHNR, CDR2 FQNEAQ (reference sequence). J lost 1 base, V lost 5 bases, and 7 bases had no gene match. Sample: cultured CD8+ T cells from PBMCs, taken from culture after CMV antigen stimulation. This receptor was taken from a human donor in good health (CMV status not recorded). Some clones in this sample may be carry-over from other donors' samples. The chain carries TRBV7-9 and TRBJ1-1; 7 bases map to TRBD1. CDR3 protein: CASSHGTAANTEAFF. CDR3 DNA sequence: TGTGCCAGCAGCCATGGGACAGCAGCGAACACTGAAGCTTTCTTT.